The 12 T cell receptor beta chains in this list originate from one sample, sequenced in a study of cytomegalovirus exposure and HLA in healthy donors. The PCR was carried out with 60 Vbeta primers and 13 Jbeta primers. Assay: immunoSEQ multiplex PCR; the TCRdb copy retains only in-frame clones and omits some. The table has some 120,000 clones, around 80% seen once. The specimen sequenced was PBMCs. These receptors were collected from a man over 45 in good health and CMV-seronegative.

This clone was seen once. Here the CDR3 reads CSVGGPSSSYNEQFF. CDR3 DNA sequence: TGCAGCGTTGGGGGCCCCTCCTCCTCCTACAATGAGCAGTTCTTC. The V and J genes are TRBV29-1 and TRBJ2-1; D is possibly TRBD1 (5 bases). Trimming took off 4 bases at V and 0 bases at J, with 13 bases between the two ends. CDR1 SQVTM and CDR2 ANQGSEA come from the germline V gene. This CDR3 is 15 amino acids long.

CDR3 nucleotide sequence: TGTGCCAGCAGTTCCTCCCTGGGAGAATTCGACATTCAGTACTTC. It encodes CASSSSLGEFDIQYF. J is TRBJ2-4 and V is TRBV6-5, with D possibly TRBD2 on 5 matching bases. The ends were cut back, 4 bases at V and 8 bases at J, with 18 bases in the middle. The germline gives CDR1 MNHEY, CDR2 SVGAGI. The CDR3 extends over 15 amino acids.

CDR3 protein: CASSERGSAGMAFF. The CDR3 bases are TGTGCCAGCAGTGAACGGGGGAGTGCAGGGATGGCTTTCTTT. This rearrangement joins TRBV6-1 to TRBJ1-1, with D perhaps matching TRBD1 (5 bases). V was pared by 2 bases and J by 11 bases, with 18 bases between. The CDR3 has 14 amino acids. The germline V gene encodes CDR1 MNHNS and CDR2 SASEGT.

The chain employs TRBV13 and TRBJ2-3; possibly TRBD2 for D (5 bases). The germline gives CDR1 PRHDT, CDR2 FYEKMQ (reference sequence). The CDR3 totals 16 residues. Deletions cut 5 bases from V and 4 bases from J, with 19 bases between. The CDR3 sequence is CASSIPARTYPDTQYF. The CDR3 nucleotides read TGTGCCAGCAGCATCCCTGCTCGGACTTATCCAGATACGCAGTATTTT.

The chain combines TRBV6-5 with TRBJ1-5; D perhaps matches TRBD1 (6 bases). CDR3 length equals 14 residues. Germline CDR1 and CDR2: MNHEY and SVGAGI. Trimming cost V 6 bases and J 0 bases, with 9 bases left between them. Here the CDR3 DNA reads TGTGCCAGCAGGCAGGGGAATAGCAATCAGCCCCAGCATTTT. Translated: CASRQGNSNQPQHF.

This clone has only one observation. The chain joins TRBV11-2 to TRBJ2-1, with D unclear. CDR1 and CDR2 (germline): SGHAT, FQNNGV. The CDR3 loop spans 15 amino acids. V shed 0 bases and J shed 9 bases, with 15 bases lying between them. This CDR3 is CASSLDGTTTGEQFF. The CDR3 nucleotides read TGTGCCAGCAGCTTAGATGGTACTACAACTGGTGAGCAGTTCTTC.

J is TRBJ2-7 and V is TRBV2; D is possibly TRBD1 (5 bases). V dropped 4 bases and J dropped 3 bases, with 16 bases sitting between them. Germline CDR1 is SNHLY and CDR2 is FYNNEI. The CDR3 totals 15 residues. The CDR3 nucleotides read TGTGCCAGCAGTGGACAGTCGGCGAGGCTCTACGAGCAGTACTTC. This translates into CASSGQSARLYEQYF.

The J gene is TRBJ1-5, the V gene TRBV10-3; TRBD1 agrees at 10 bases. This CDR3 has 14 amino acids. Germline V CDR1 and CDR2: ENHRY, SYGVKD. V lost 10 bases, J lost 2 bases, and 5 bases stayed unmatched. CDR3 in DNA: TGTGCCACAACCGGGACAGGGGGCAATCAGCCCCAGCATTTT. The encoded protein is CATTGTGGNQPQHF.

The rearrangement uses TRBV6-1 and TRBJ1-1; 8 bases align to TRBD1. With V trimmed by 6 bases and J by 5 bases, 5 bases remained unmatched. Germline V gives CDR1 MNHNS, CDR2 SASEGT. The CDR3 length is 13 residues. The CDR3 sequence: CASRAGGRTEAFF. CDR3 nucleotide sequence: TGTGCCAGCAGGGCAGGGGGCCGGACTGAAGCTTTCTTT.

This rearrangement joins TRBV7-8 to TRBJ1-1; TRBD1 might be the D (5 bases). Germline V gene sequence: CDR1 SGHVS, CDR2 FQNEAQ. This CDR3 has 16 amino acids. Trimming left V 5 bases short and J 1 base short, with 17 bases between. The CDR3: CASSPTGDVWNTEAFF. CDR3 nucleotides: TGTGCCAGCAGCCCGACGGGGGACGTCTGGAACACTGAAGCTTTCTTT.

This chain uses TRBV7-2 with TRBJ1-2; possible D gene TRBD1, 6 bases. The CDR3 spans 12 residues. V lost 5 bases, J lost 8 bases, and 12 bases lay in between. Germline V CDR1 and CDR2: SGHTA, FQGNSA. CDR3 bases: TGTGCCAGCAGCCCCTCAGGGGCAGGCTACACCTTC. It codes for CASSPSGAGYTF.

The chain employs TRBV12-5 and TRBJ1-5; 8 bases fit TRBD1. V shed 6 bases, J shed 9 bases, and the junction held 4 bases outside the gene matches. Germline lookup yields CDR1 LGHNT and CDR2 FRNRAP. The length of the CDR3 is 12 residues. The CDR3 spells CASGTGVRPQHF. The CDR3 nucleotides are TGTGCTAGTGGGACAGGGGTCCGGCCCCAGCATTTT.